This T cell receptor (beta chain) is from a study of shared T cell receptors in the human thymus. The CDR3 is made up of 12 amino acids. Germline assignment: CDR1 KGHSH and CDR2 LQKENI. V gave up 10 bases and J gave up 3 bases, with 12 bases separating them. Measured with immunoSEQ multiplex PCR; TCRdb has only the in-frame clones, and not every one. Of hundreds of thousands of clones in the sample, more than 85% are singletons; the top ten hold around 0.019%. The chain couples TRBV18 to TRBJ1-1, with D possibly being TRBD1 (5 bases). The sample taken for sequencing was thymocytes. This receptor was taken from a human donor. The CDR3 coding sequence is TGTGCCACCGGGGTGGGGGACACTGAAGCTTTCTTT. Translating it yields CATGVGDTEAFF.